This T cell receptor beta chain was sequenced during a study of T cell responses to AZD1222 COVID-19 vaccine. Study results and limitations: Within unmutated variant regions lay the reported targets of nearly half of spike-specific TCRs. Spike-specific TCR repertoires showed rising breadth and depth after two AZD1222 doses.

The germline V gene encodes CDR1 MDHEN and CDR2 SYDVKM. V lost 3 bases, J lost 7 bases, and 11 bases stayed unmatched. The CDR3 extends over 15 amino acids. A remark on this clone: Its antigen is not known.

Only in-frame clones appear in the TCRdb table, and some are missing; sequencing was by immunoSEQ multiplex PCR. The sample has 50,000 to 65,000 clones; approximately 90% are singletons. This specimen was peripheral blood, taken 28 days after the second AZD1222 dose. This receptor was obtained from an adult who received the AZD1222 COVID-19 vaccine. This sequence joins TRBV28 and TRBJ1-2, with TRBD1 matching over 7 bases. As DNA, the CDR3 is TGTGCCAGCAGTTTGTCCGGACAGGAAGGGACTGGCTACACCTTC. Its protein product is CASSLSGQEGTGYTF.